This record concerns one T cell receptor (beta chain) sequence. Its antigen specificity is not known. No quality values exist for individual bases; no much larger clone is one base distant. This entry is derived from a study of OX40 agonist ivuxolimab in advanced cancers. General notes on the study: Ivuxolimab was a fully human IgG2 agonistic monoclonal antibody targeting the costimulatory receptor OX40 (CD134). Intravenous ivuxolimab was administered to patients every 2 weeks at six dose levels: 0.01, 0.1, 0.3, 1.5, 3 and 10 mg/kg. Among the approximately 50 dose-escalation patients, some 20 had hepatocellular carcinoma, 15 melanoma, 9 renal cell carcinoma and 9 head and neck cancer. In the dose-escalation cohort, 70% to 85% of patients were male, and the mean age was 60 years with a range of roughly 20 to 79. Patients were allowed to have had prior anti-PD-1, anti-PD-L1 or anti-CTLA-4 therapy, and 30% to 50% of the dose-escalation patients had previously received checkpoint inhibitors. Partial responses were achieved by three dose-escalation patients, of whom one had hepatocellular carcinoma and two had cutaneous melanoma. The point of sequencing TCRbeta in the periphery was to test whether ivuxolimab changed TCR sequence diversity and drove clonal T-cell expansion. The paper reports the monotherapy dose-escalation portion (N of about 56 patients) of the phase I ivuxolimab trial. What the work shows at the level of the full study, not this receptor alone: At doses of 0.1 to 3.0 mg/kg, clonal expansion of both CD4+ and CD8+ T cells in blood was seen between baseline and week 6. Low levels of normalized T-cell clonal expansion were also seen in some nonresponding patients. The antigen specificity of the clonally expanded peripheral T cells was not determined. After ivuxolimab, expanded clones were on average more numerous among CD8+ T cells than among CD4+ T cells. Partial responders in the 0.1-3.0 mg/kg groups had among the lowest normalized peripheral clonal expansion, especially among CD8+ T cells.

Genomic DNA was isolated from the sorted cells so that the TCRbeta CDR3 region could be sequenced. TCRbeta CDR3 regions were sequenced using the immunoSEQ Assay. TCRdb took this table from immuneACCESS and kept in-frame rearrangements with V and J called. Such tables lack part of the clones; where checked against another copy, unresolved V genes explain under half of the gap, and the rest is unexplained. For this sample there are 50,000 to 80,000 clones; about 90% appear just once. In total, the top ten clones hold approximately 5.2% of the sample. Patients with a history of autoimmune disease or receiving systemic immunosuppression were excluded from the trial. In every dose cohort, peripheral blood was drawn for TCR sequencing at baseline, cycle 4 day 1, and cycle 7 day 1. Samples came from an open-label, multicenter, first-in-human phase I dose-escalation trial of ivuxolimab. Adults with locally advanced or metastatic melanoma, renal cell, hepatocellular, or head and neck squamous cell carcinoma were enrolled in the trial. Before TCR sequencing, CD4+ T cells and CD8+ T cells from peripheral blood were sorted into separate populations.

The TCR sequence derives from an adult with an advanced solid tumor such as melanoma, head and neck, liver or kidney cancer. The sample in question was CD4+ or CD8+ T cells sorted from blood, obtained in a trial of the OX40 agonist ivuxolimab.

CDR3 protein: CASSRTATNEKLFF. The DNA sequence is given as TGTGCCAGCAGCCGGACAGCAACTAATGAAAAACTGTTTTTT. The rearrangement joined TRBV7-8 to TRBJ1-4; a tentative D call is TRBD1 (6 bases match). V drops 5 bases and J drops 0 bases, leaving 7 bases in between. Inclusive of the bounding cysteine and phenylalanine, the CDR3 is 14 residues long. Just CDR3 DNA is preserved here, 42 bases in frame from base 1. The germline V gene sets CDR1 to SGHVS and CDR2 to FQNEAQ. Supplemented by the reference TRBV7-8 and TRBJ1-4 proteins around the CDR3, the complete variable domain is GAGVSQSPRYKVAKRGQDVALRCDPISGHVSLFWYQQALGQGPEFLTYFQNEAQLDKSGLPSDRFFAERPEGSVSTLKIQRTQQEDSAVYLCASSRTATNEKLFFGSGTQLSVL.